Following are 4 T cell receptor beta chains from one sample sequenced in a study of cytomegalovirus exposure and HLA in healthy donors. Sequencing used immunoSEQ multiplex PCR; TCRdb keeps in-frame clones, though not all of them. Of a few hundred thousand clones listed, around 91% were seen once; the top ten hold around 3.1%. The sequenced sample consisted of PBMCs. These receptors were taken from a woman under 40 in good health and CMV-seronegative.

The chain is built from TRBV13 and TRBJ1-1; D is unclear. The length of the CDR3 is 11 residues. Trimming shortened V by 6 bases and J by 5 bases, and 7 bases separated the two germline ends. The germline gives CDR1 PRHDT, CDR2 FYEKMQ (reference sequence). The CDR3 DNA reads TGTGCCAGCAGTCAGAAGACTGAAGCTTTCTTT. This sequence encodes CASSQKTEAFF.

This clone was counted only a few times. J is TRBJ2-7 and V is TRBV12-5; a possible D gene is TRBD1 (6 bases). The CDR3 runs to 15 residues. The ends were cut back, 3 bases at V and 0 bases at J, with 12 bases in the middle. Germline loops: CDR1 LGHNT, CDR2 FRNRAP. CDR3 nucleotides: TGTGCTAGTGGTTTTTGGGACACCCGCTCCTACGAGCAGTACTTC. It is translated as CASGFWDTRSYEQYF.

The chain links TRBV7-6 to TRBJ2-7; D unclear. Trimming removed 4 bases at V and 0 bases at J, with 13 bases between. There are 15 residues in the CDR3. From germline, CDR1 is SGHVS and CDR2 FNYEAQ. In DNA form, the CDR3 reads TGTGCCAGCAGCTCGAACTCCGTGAGCTCCTACGAGCAGTACTTC. Its translation: CASSSNSVSSYEQYF.

This clone has a handful of counts. This sequence joins TRBV10-3 and TRBJ2-1; the D is unclear. V was trimmed by 3 bases and J by 4 bases, leaving 7 bases between them. Germline loops: CDR1 ENHRY, CDR2 SYGVKD. This CDR3 has 13 amino acids. In DNA, the CDR3 is TGTGCCATCAGTGAACAAGGTTACAATGAGCAGTTCTTC. Protein product: CAISEQGYNEQFF.